This is a list of T cell receptor beta chains from one sample in a study of cytomegalovirus exposure and HLA in healthy donors. The repertoire was sequenced with immunoSEQ multiplex PCR; TCRdb's copy has only in-frame clones and lacks some. The sample carries 100,000 to 150,000 clones, 15% to 20% recorded once. The specimen was PBMCs. The receptors originated from a female donor in good health and CMV-seropositive. The CDR3 runs from the conserved cysteine through the conserved F or W. The D gene is left open where the match is weak. Only some rows state a clone size, as once, few, many or a class for expanded clones.

DNA: TGTGCCAGCAGTGAATCCAGGATCAACTATGGCTACACCTTC
CDR3: CASSESRINYGYTF
J: TRBJ1-2
D: .
V: TRBV2
size: few
length: 14

DNA: TGTGCCAGTAGTATCCAAACCACTAGCGCCGCGAACACCGGGGAGCTGTTTTTT
CDR3: CASSIQTTSAANTGELFF
J: TRBJ2-2
D: TRBD2
V: TRBV19
size: few
length: 18

DNA: TGTGCCAGCAGTTATTCAGGGGAAACTCAGTACTTC
CDR3: CASSYSGETQYF
J: TRBJ2-5
D: .
V: TRBV6-6
size: .
length: 12

DNA: TGTGCCAGCAGTTTATATGGACAGACCTACGAGCAGTACTTC
CDR3: CASSLYGQTYEQYF
J: TRBJ2-7
D: .
V: TRBV28
size: .
length: 14

DNA: TGTGCCAGCAGCCCTGAAACAGGGGGCCATGAAAAACTGTTTTTT
CDR3: CASSPETGGHEKLFF
J: TRBJ1-4
D: TRBD1
V: TRBV4-2
size: .
length: 15

DNA: TGTGCCAGCAGCTTGGGCAGGGGCGGTGAAAAACTGTTTTTT
CDR3: CASSLGRGGEKLFF
J: TRBJ1-4
D: .
V: TRBV5-8
size: few
length: 14

DNA: TGTGCCAGCAGCGCCCCTTATGGCTACACCTTC
CDR3: CASSAPYGYTF
J: TRBJ1-2
D: .
V: TRBV9
size: .
length: 11

DNA: TGTGCCAGCAGCGTAGTAGCGTCCGGAGAGACCCAGTACTTC
CDR3: CASSVVASGETQYF
J: TRBJ2-5
D: .
V: TRBV9
size: few
length: 14

DNA: TGTGCCAGCAGCCAAGGGGTCGAGGCTACCTTGCAAGCTGGCTACACCTTC
CDR3: CASSQGVEATLQAGYTF
J: TRBJ1-2
D: .
V: TRBV4-2
size: few
length: 17

DNA: TGTGCCAGCAGCTTAGTGTCAGGGCGTAACACTGAAGCTTTCTTT
CDR3: CASSLVSGRNTEAFF
J: TRBJ1-1
D: .
V: TRBV7-9
size: many
length: 15

DNA: TGTGCCAGCTCACCACGGGCAGGGGCGGCACCCTATGGCTACACCTTC
CDR3: CASSPRAGAAPYGYTF
J: TRBJ1-2
D: .
V: TRBV18
size: few
length: 16

DNA: TGTGCCAGCAGCTTCGGTCGGAGCAACACTGAAGCTTTCTTT
CDR3: CASSFGRSNTEAFF
J: TRBJ1-1
D: .
V: TRBV7-9
size: few
length: 14

DNA: TGTGCCAGTAGTCCAGGGACAGGGAACACTGAAGCTTTCTTT
CDR3: CASSPGTGNTEAFF
J: TRBJ1-1
D: TRBD1
V: TRBV19
size: .
length: 14

DNA: TGCGCCAGCAGCTCGGGACAGGGGGCGCGGGAGACCCAGTACTTC
CDR3: CASSSGQGARETQYF
J: TRBJ2-5
D: TRBD1
V: TRBV5-1
size: .
length: 15

DNA: TGTGCCAGCAGCTTCGGAGCGGGAAAGGGAGAGACCCAGTACTTC
CDR3: CASSFGAGKGETQYF
J: TRBJ2-5
D: TRBD2
V: TRBV11-3
size: .
length: 15

DNA: TGTGCCAGTAGTACCTTCCAGGGGGCAGATACGCAGTATTTT
CDR3: CASSTFQGADTQYF
J: TRBJ2-3
D: TRBD1
V: TRBV19
size: .
length: 14

DNA: TGTGCCAGCAGCCCCCTAGCGAGGTTTGGCGGGGAGCTGTTTTTT
CDR3: CASSPLARFGGELFF
J: TRBJ2-2
D: .
V: TRBV7-2
size: few
length: 15

DNA: TGTGCCAGCAGTTTATTTCCAGGGACCTACAATGAGCAGTTCTTC
CDR3: CASSLFPGTYNEQFF
J: TRBJ2-1
D: .
V: TRBV27
size: .
length: 15

DNA: TGTGCCAGCAGTTACCTAGCGGGGACTTACAATGAGCAGTTCTTC
CDR3: CASSYLAGTYNEQFF
J: TRBJ2-1
D: TRBD2
V: TRBV6-6
size: .
length: 15

DNA: TGCGCCAGCAGTTCGACAGGGTGGGGTACCTATGGCTACACCTTC
CDR3: CASSSTGWGTYGYTF
J: TRBJ1-2
D: TRBD1
V: TRBV5-1
size: .
length: 15

DNA: TGTGCCAGCAGCTCCGTCGACAGGATCGAGCATGAGCAGTTCTTC
CDR3: CASSSVDRIEHEQFF
J: TRBJ2-1
D: .
V: TRBV5-6
size: few
length: 15

DNA: TGTGCCAGCAGTTACTCAACCGGGACAGCAGACAATGAGCAGTTCTTC
CDR3: CASSYSTGTADNEQFF
J: TRBJ2-1
D: TRBD1
V: TRBV6-5
size: few
length: 16

DNA: TGTGCCAGCACAAGTCCCGGGACAATCTACGAGCAGTACTTC
CDR3: CASTSPGTIYEQYF
J: TRBJ2-7
D: .
V: TRBV25-1
size: few
length: 14

DNA: TGTGCCAGCAGTGGGGCGGGAGGGGGCGGCACTGAAGCTTTCTTT
CDR3: CASSGAGGGGTEAFF
J: TRBJ1-1
D: TRBD1
V: TRBV28
size: .
length: 15

DNA: TGTGCCAGCAGCCAAGAAGACCGGACAGGGTATCAGCCCCAGCATTTT
CDR3: CASSQEDRTGYQPQHF
J: TRBJ1-5
D: TRBD1
V: TRBV4-2
size: .
length: 16

DNA: TGTGCCAGCAGGGTCGAGACAGGGTCCGACACTGAAGCTTTCTTT
CDR3: CASRVETGSDTEAFF
J: TRBJ1-1
D: TRBD1
V: TRBV2
size: few
length: 15

DNA: TGTGCCAGCAGATTCGGGGGGGCCCCCTACAATGAGCAGTTCTTC
CDR3: CASRFGGAPYNEQFF
J: TRBJ2-1
D: TRBD2
V: TRBV6-5
size: few
length: 15

DNA: TGTGCCTGGACTCAAAAGGGGGCAGGGAGAGGCTACACCTTC
CDR3: CAWTQKGAGRGYTF
J: TRBJ1-2
D: TRBD1
V: TRBV30
size: .
length: 14

DNA: TGTGCCAGCAGTGGGACAGCCAATCAGCCCCAGCATTTT
CDR3: CASSGTANQPQHF
J: TRBJ1-5
D: TRBD1
V: TRBV7-2
size: few
length: 13